This T cell receptor beta chain was identified in a study of T cells in Graves' hyperthyroidism and ophthalmopathy. About the research overall: Peripheral blood was obtained at initial diagnosis, preceding any treatment.

Amplified TCR beta CDR3 regions came from RNA transcripts. The HTBI primer set drove a first-round RT-PCR of the TCR CDR3. TCRdb ran MiXCR on the multiplex PCR reads and lists one entry per CDR3 protein. This sample has approximately 740,000 distinct CDR3 sequences, with less than 15% found just once. V was pared by 2 bases and J by 6 bases, with 7 bases between. There are 13 residues in the CDR3. This clonotype was counted at least ten times. Exclusion followed for patients with uncontrolled infection, other autoimmune disease, pregnancy or lactation. In making diagnoses, clinical symptoms, serum thyroxine and TRAb, thyroid ultrasound and orbital computed tomography were all used. Using around 10 ml of fresh peripheral blood, PBMCs were prepared.

V and J are TRBV12-3 or TRBV12-4 and TRBJ2-2, with unresolved D. This clonotype originated in a woman between 18 and 29 years old with Graves' hyperthyroidism. The sequencing input was blood. The CDR3 sequence: CASSLLGPGELFF. The CDR3 DNA is TGTGCCAGCAGTTTATTGGGCCCCGGGGAGCTGTTTTTT.